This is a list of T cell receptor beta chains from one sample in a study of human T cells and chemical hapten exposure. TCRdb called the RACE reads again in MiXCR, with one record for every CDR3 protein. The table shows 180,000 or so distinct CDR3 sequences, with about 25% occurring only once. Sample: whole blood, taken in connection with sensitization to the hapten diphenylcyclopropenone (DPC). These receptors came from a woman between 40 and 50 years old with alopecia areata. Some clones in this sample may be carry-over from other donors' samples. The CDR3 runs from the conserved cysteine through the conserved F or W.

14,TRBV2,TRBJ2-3,CASSGGVVPDTQYF
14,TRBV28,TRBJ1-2,CASTMGGANYGYTF
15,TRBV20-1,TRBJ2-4,CSASGAQSGKNIQYF
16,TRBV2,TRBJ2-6,CASSENRGPGANVLTF
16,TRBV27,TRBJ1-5,CASSSQWQGIGQPQHF
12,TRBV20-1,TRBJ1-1,CSARDSQVEAFF
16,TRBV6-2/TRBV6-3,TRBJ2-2,CASSYFGLTNTGELFF
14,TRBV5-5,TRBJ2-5,CASSLERGRETQYF
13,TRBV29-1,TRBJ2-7,CSAEQGNRNEQYF
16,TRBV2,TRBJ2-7,CASNDPLARASYEQYF
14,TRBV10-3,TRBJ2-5,CAISERRDKETQYF
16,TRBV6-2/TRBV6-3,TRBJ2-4,CATSNGGVVAKNIQYF
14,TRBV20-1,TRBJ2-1,CSARDLAGNNEQFF
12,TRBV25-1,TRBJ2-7,CASSVGWNEQYF
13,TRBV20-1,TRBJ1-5,CSADQGSNQPQHF
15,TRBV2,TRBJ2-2,CASRGRAGNTGELFF
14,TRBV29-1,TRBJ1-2,CSVEHGQSHYGYTF
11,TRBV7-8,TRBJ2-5,CASSPDRVSYF
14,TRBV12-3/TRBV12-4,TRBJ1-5,CASSPGTENQPQHF
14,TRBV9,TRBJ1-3,CASSVGRSGNTIYF
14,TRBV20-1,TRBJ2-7,CSAASLQGYYEQYF
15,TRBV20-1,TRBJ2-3,CSAAGLAGSTDTQYF
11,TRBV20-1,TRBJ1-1,CKTDLNTEAFF
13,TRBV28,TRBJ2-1,CASSRKIINEQFF
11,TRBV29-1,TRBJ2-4,CSVEELGIQYF
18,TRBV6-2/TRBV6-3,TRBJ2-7,CASSYPGGRPWSGYEQYF
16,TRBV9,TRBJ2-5,CASSVAPGLGQETQYF
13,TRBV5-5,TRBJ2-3,CASSLTGLDTQYF
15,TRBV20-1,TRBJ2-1,CSARRGLAELGGQFF
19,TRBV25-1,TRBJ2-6,CASSEWRGGPRSGANVLTF
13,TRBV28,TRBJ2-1,CATRPTGNNEQFF
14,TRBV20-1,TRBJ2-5,CSAPVVGGRETQYF
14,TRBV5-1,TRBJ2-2,CASSQQGSPGELFF
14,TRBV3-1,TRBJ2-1,CASTIYDGNNEQFF
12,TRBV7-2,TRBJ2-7,CASKTGGLEQYF
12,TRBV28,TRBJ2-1,CASSPQINEQFF
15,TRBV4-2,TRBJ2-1,CASSQDPTSGAEQFF
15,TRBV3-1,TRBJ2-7,CASSQGPQHGGEQYF
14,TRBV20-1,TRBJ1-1,CSARLPTRGTEAFF
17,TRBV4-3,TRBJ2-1,CASSRGLAGVNRNEQFF
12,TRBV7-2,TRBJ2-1,CASSPTSREQFF
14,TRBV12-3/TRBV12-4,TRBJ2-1,CASQRTASVNEQFF
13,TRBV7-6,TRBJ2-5,CASSLAIQETQYF
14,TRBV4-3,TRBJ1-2,CASSQGQGHYGYTF
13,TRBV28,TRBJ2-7,CASSSPDSYEQYF
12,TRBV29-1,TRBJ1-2,CSVGDRGYGYTF
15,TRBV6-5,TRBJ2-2,CASSYGAGGTGELFF
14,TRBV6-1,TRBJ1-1,CASSEFQGLTEAFF
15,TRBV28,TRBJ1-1,CASPPSGRMNTEAFF
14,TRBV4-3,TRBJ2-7,CASSQDGGTYEQYF
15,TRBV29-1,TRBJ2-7,CSVVVRGRGPYEQYF
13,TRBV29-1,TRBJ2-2,CSERPGATGELFF
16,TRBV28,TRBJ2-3,CASSLPGTSGSSTQYF
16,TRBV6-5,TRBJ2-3,CASSYSGGQGGNTQYF
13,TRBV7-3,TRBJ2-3,CASRLAGEDTQYF